The 30 T cell receptor beta chains in this list originate from one sample, sequenced in a study of blood T cell repertoires in COVID-19. This table comes from immunoSEQ multiplex PCR, and its TCRdb copy is limited to in-frame clones, with some not included. The sample has 87,000 or so clones, around nine tenths seen once. Sequences were obtained from peripheral blood. These receptors all stem from a man aged 40-49 years with acute or convalescent COVID-19.

This chain joins TRBV18 and TRBJ2-1; 12 positions agree with TRBD2. V was pared by 5 bases and J by 4 bases, with 9 bases of the junction left unmatched. Per germline, CDR1 KGHSH and CDR2 LQKENI. CDR3 length equals 17 residues. CDR3 sequence: CASSFSSGGAVYNEQFF. CDR3 bases: TGTGCCAGCTCATTCTCTAGCGGGGGGGCCGTTTACAATGAGCAGTTCTTC.

This chain connects TRBV23-1 to TRBJ2-7; 12 bases are a match to TRBD2. TRBV23-1 is an open reading frame, and its role is uncertain. This CDR3 is 14 amino acids long. Trimming cost V 5 bases and J 3 bases; bases outside gene matches: 2. For the CDR3, the DNA is TGCGCCAGCAGTGGACTAGCGGGGAGCTACGAGCAGTACTTC. Amino acid sequence: CASSGLAGSYEQYF.

This clone was picked up many times. CDR3 loop: CASSYSIGAQRMAEAFF. CDR3 in DNA: TGTGCCAGCAGTTACTCGATTGGGGCGCAAAGAATGGCTGAAGCTTTCTTT. This chain joins TRBV6-2 or TRBV6-3 and TRBJ1-1, with D possibly matching TRBD1 (5 bases). Trimming removed 0 bases from V and 6 bases from J, with 20 bases in between. This CDR3 spans 17 amino acids. Germline V CDR1 and CDR2: MNHEY, SVGEGT.

This sequence joins TRBV30 and TRBJ1-1; D gene unclear. Per the germline V gene, CDR1 is GTSNPN and CDR2 is SVGIG (reference sequence). This CDR3 has 15 amino acids. V was trimmed by 2 bases and J by 10 bases, leaving 23 bases between them. CDR3 coding DNA: TGTGCCTGGAGTATCCGGTCAGGATCCTTGGGAGTAGCTTTCTTT. Its protein product is CAWSIRSGSLGVAFF.

The gene calls are TRBV3-1 (or the pseudogene TRBV3-2) and TRBJ2-7; 7 nucleotides align to TRBD2. This CDR3 comprises 15 residues. The germline V gene has CDR1 LGHDT and CDR2 YNNKEL (reference sequence). The V segment lost 6 bases and the J segment 0 bases; nucleotides outside the gene matches: 8. CDR3 loop: CASSRREGSSYEQYF. DNA of the CDR3: TGTGCCAGCAGTCGTAGGGAGGGGAGCTCCTACGAGCAGTACTTC.

V and J are TRBV19 and TRBJ1-5, with D perhaps matching TRBD1 (6 bases). The germline V gene encodes CDR1 LNHDA and CDR2 SQIVND (reference sequence). Trimming shortened V by 10 bases and J by 6 bases, and 16 bases separated the two germline ends. The CDR3 covers 13 residues. The CDR3 is CATNSGGFQPQHF. The CDR3 DNA is TGTGCCACCAATTCTGGGGGCTTTCAGCCCCAGCATTTT.

This CDR3 reads CASSPGSGGELFF. CDR3 DNA: TGTGCCAGCAGCCCCGGGTCTGGCGGGGAGCTGTTTTTT. The chain has TRBV9 and TRBJ2-2; D is ambiguous. Germline V gives CDR1 SGDLS, CDR2 YYNGEE. Trimming removed 4 bases from V and 7 bases from J, with 11 bases in between. The CDR3 contains 13 residues.

The CDR3 spells CSVEFAQGTEAFF. DNA of the CDR3: TGCAGCGTTGAATTCGCCCAGGGGACTGAAGCTTTCTTT. The rearrangement links TRBV29-1 to TRBJ1-1; TRBD1 might be the D (6 bases). The CDR3 totals 13 residues. The V end lost 2 bases, the J end lost 5 bases, and 12 bases lay between the germline ends. Germline V lookup: CDR1 SQVTM, CDR2 ANQGSEA.

With respect to this clone: Other DNA sequences in this sample translate to the same CDR3. The rearrangement uses TRBV19 and TRBJ1-1; D is perhaps TRBD1 (5 bases). The germline CDR1 and CDR2 sequences are LNHDA and SQIVND (reference sequence). The CDR3 is made up of 13 amino acids. V lost 3 bases and J lost 1, with 6 bases in between. The CDR3 is CASSIGQNTEAFF. In nucleotides, the CDR3 is TGTGCCAGTAGTATTGGACAGAACACTGAAGCTTTCTTT.

This clone was seen only once. The CDR3 bases are TGTGCCAGCAGCTGGGAGGGGCGGGGGGAGCAGTTCTTC. Its translation: CASSWEGRGEQFF. The chain combines TRBV7-9 with TRBJ2-1; 7 bases line up with TRBD2. J lost 10 bases, V lost 4 bases, and 7 bases had no gene match. CDR1 SEHNR and CDR2 FQNEAQ come from the germline V gene (reference sequence). The CDR3 extends over 13 amino acids.

This chain's CDR3 is CASTTAAEGYEQYF. The CDR3 bases are TGTGCCAGCACGACGGCGGCAGAGGGTTACGAGCAGTACTTC. The chain uses TRBV2 and TRBJ2-7, with D maybe TRBD2 (5 bases). V lost 7 bases, J lost 4 bases, and 17 bases lay in between. CDR1 SNHLY and CDR2 FYNNEI come from the germline V gene. CDR3 size: 14 residues.

This chain uses TRBV7-3 with TRBJ2-3; 7 bases are shared with TRBD1. This CDR3 has 16 residues. J lost 6 bases, V lost 1 base, and 10 bases had no gene match. CDR1 and CDR2 (germline): SGHTA, FQGTGA. This chain's CDR3 is CASSLSQGRGKDTQYF. CDR3 bases: TGTGCCAGCAGCTTAAGTCAGGGCAGGGGGAAGGATACGCAGTATTTT. Complete variable domain (other parts from reference TRBV7-3 and TRBJ2-3): GAGVSQTPSNKVTEKGKYVELRCDPISGHTALYWYRQSLGQGPEFLIYFQGTGAADDSGLPNDRFFAVRPEGSVSTLKIQRTERGDSAVYLCASSLSQGRGKDTQYFGPGTRLTVL.

V is TRBV19 and J is TRBJ2-7, with D unclear. Trimming cost V 3 bases and J 8 bases, with 8 bases left between them. CDR1 is LNHDA and CDR2 is SQIVND in the germline V gene (reference sequence). The CDR3 has 11 residues. The CDR3 here is CASSIHEKQYF. CDR3 nucleotide sequence: TGTGCCAGTAGTATCCACGAGAAGCAGTACTTC.

The chain links TRBV14 to TRBJ1-2; 9 bases fit TRBD1. The V gene's germline CDR1 is SGHDN and CDR2 FVKESK. This CDR3 is built from 16 residues. With 2 bases clipped from V and 4 bases from J, the junction kept 8 bases outside the gene matches. The CDR3 loop reads CASSQLPGQGGYGYTF. CDR3 DNA: TGTGCCAGCAGCCAACTCCCGGGACAGGGTGGCTATGGCTACACCTTC.

V is TRBV11-2 and J is TRBJ1-2; no clear D gene. CDR3 length equals 14 residues. V was cut by 2 bases and J by 1 base, with 8 bases left in between. The germline V gene encodes CDR1 SGHAT and CDR2 FQNNGV. The CDR3 DNA reads TGTGCCAGCAGCTTACTCGGGAGTAACTATGGCTACACCTTC. Translation: CASSLLGSNYGYTF.

V usage is TRBV11-2 and J usage is TRBJ1-6; 11 bases match TRBD1. The junction had 8 bases not matched to a gene; V was cut back by 6 bases and J by 7 bases. The CDR3 runs 16 residues. Germline V gene lookup returns CDR1 SGHAT and CDR2 FQNNGV. The CDR3 nucleotides are TGTGCCAGCAGTCCAGGACAGGGGGCATGGAATTCACCCCTCCACTTT. Translated, it gives CASSPGQGAWNSPLHF.

This clone has only a few counts. The genes are TRBV29-1 and TRBJ2-1, with D unclear. The CDR3 is 13 amino acids. Germline lookup yields CDR1 SQVTM and CDR2 ANQGSEA. V lost 3 bases, J lost 2 bases, and 8 bases lay in between. This CDR3 is CSVEETTYNEQFF. CDR3 coding DNA: TGCAGCGTTGAGGAGACCACCTACAATGAGCAGTTCTTC.

This chain links TRBV18 with TRBJ2-7; a weak D match, TRBD1 (5 bases). CDR3 length: 12 residues. V gave up 6 bases and J gave up 5 bases, with 11 bases separating them. Germline CDR1 KGHSH, CDR2 LQKENI. The CDR3 DNA sequence: TGTGCCAGCTCCCCGGACATCCACGAGCAGTACTTC. Translating gives CASSPDIHEQYF.

The rearrangement links TRBV30 to TRBJ2-7; a weak D match, TRBD2 (6 bases). CDR1 is GTSNPN, CDR2 SVGIG, per germline (reference sequence). CDR3 length equals 14 residues. Trimming removed 3 bases from V and 7 bases from J, with 19 bases in between. In DNA form, the CDR3 reads TGTGCCTGGAGCAACCGGGGGAGAGGTAGGGAGCAGTACTTC. Translated: CAWSNRGRGREQYF.

The J gene is TRBJ1-4, the V gene TRBV7-2; the D gene is possibly TRBD1 (5 bases). Germline CDR1 reads SGHTA; CDR2 reads FQGNSA. The CDR3 length is 16 residues. V lost 0 bases, J lost 0 bases, and 8 bases lay in between. The DNA of the CDR3 is TGTGCCAGCAGCTTAGCAGGGGCTGCAACTAATGAAAAACTGTTTTTT. It is translated as CASSLAGAATNEKLFF.

This rearrangement joins TRBV7-9 to TRBJ1-4; no definite D call. V was clipped by 4 bases and J by 0 bases, with 12 bases between them. There are 16 residues in the CDR3. From germline, CDR1 is SEHNR and CDR2 FQNEAQ (reference sequence). CDR3 bases: TGTGCCAGCAGCTCCCGGGGTTTTGCAACTAATGAAAAACTGTTTTTT. Its translation: CASSSRGFATNEKLFF. Full variable domain (outside the CDR3, taken from reference TRBV7-9 and TRBJ1-4): DTGVSQNPRHKITKRGQNVTFRCDPISEHNRLYWYRQTLGQGPEFLTYFQNEAQLEKSRLLSDRFSAERPKGSFSTLEIQRTEQGDSAMYLCASSSRGFATNEKLFFGSGTQLSVL.

CDR3 residues: CASSVVQGNTEAFF. The CDR3 DNA follows: TGTGCCAGCAGTGTAGTACAGGGGAACACTGAAGCTTTCTTT. The rearrangement uses TRBV2 and TRBJ1-1; a possible D gene is TRBD1 (6 bases). This CDR3 spans 14 amino acids. The V gene lost 4 bases and the J gene lost 1 base, with 10 bases spanning the gap. Germline V gene lookup returns CDR1 SNHLY and CDR2 FYNNEI. Full variable domain (missing parts from reference TRBV2 and TRBJ1-1): EPEVTQTPSHQVTQMGQEVILRCVPISNHLYFYWYRQILGQKVEFLVSFYNNEISEKSEIFDDQFSVERPDGSNFTLKIRSTKLEDSAMYFCASSVVQGNTEAFFGQGTRLTVV.

This sequence joins TRBV28 and TRBJ1-5; D is possibly TRBD1 (6 bases). In germline, CDR1 is MDHEN, CDR2 SYDVKM. V lost 5 bases and J lost 2, with 10 bases in between. The CDR3 has 14 amino acids. CDR3 DNA sequence: TGTGCCAGCAGTAGCAACAGGGGCAATCAGCCCCAGCATTTT. Translation gives CASSSNRGNQPQHF.

A few counts support this clone. The chain recombines TRBV27 with TRBJ1-5, with a weak D call TRBD1 (6 bases). V shed 0 bases and J shed 2 bases, with 14 bases lying between them. The germline CDR1 and CDR2 sequences are MNHEY and SMNVEV (reference sequence). The CDR3 runs 17 residues. The CDR3 region has the DNA TGTGCCAGCAGTTTATCGGGGGGGCCAGGTGGCAATCAGCCCCAGCATTTT. It specifies CASSLSGGPGGNQPQHF.

The CDR3 DNA is TGTGCCAGCAGCTTGCGCGGGGAAACCTACGAGCAGTACTTC. This codes for CASSLRGETYEQYF. The chain carries TRBV5-4 and TRBJ2-7; D possibly corresponds to TRBD2 (6 bases). V lost 1 base to trimming and J lost 2 bases, with 10 bases between them. In germline, CDR1 is SGHNT, CDR2 YYREEE (reference sequence). The CDR3 covers 14 residues.

This sequence joins TRBV6-2 or TRBV6-3 and TRBJ2-3; TRBD2 matches 12 bases. Unmatched junction bases numbered 5, after V lost 4 bases and J lost 3 bases. The germline V gene encodes CDR1 MNHEY and CDR2 SVGEGT. This CDR3 has 16 residues. CDR3 protein: CASSSLTSGSTDTQYF. Written as DNA, the CDR3 is TGTGCCAGCAGTTCTCTGACTAGCGGGAGTACAGATACGCAGTATTTT.

This clone was observed a handful of times. This chain connects TRBV12-3 or TRBV12-4 to TRBJ2-7; D possibly corresponds to TRBD1 (6 bases). Trimming stripped 5 bases from V and 3 bases from J, with 11 bases between. The length of the CDR3 is 13 residues. The CDR3 region has the DNA TGTGCCAGCAGTAGACAGGATCTCTACGAGCAGTACTTC. This sequence encodes CASSRQDLYEQYF.

The V call is TRBV7-9, the J call TRBJ1-1; D is uncertain. CDR1 is SEHNR and CDR2 is FQNEAQ in the germline V gene (reference sequence). CDR3 length: 12 amino acids. Trimming took 1 base from V and 10 from J, leaving 10 bases between them. CDR3 sequence: CASSLVGQLAFF. DNA for the CDR3: TGTGCCAGCAGCTTAGTTGGGCAGCTAGCTTTCTTT.

V usage is TRBV29-1 and J usage is TRBJ1-2; D is undetermined. The germline gives CDR1 SQVTM, CDR2 ANQGSEA. The V gene lost 6 bases and the J gene lost 4 bases, with 9 bases spanning the gap. CDR3 length: 11 amino acids. For the CDR3, the DNA is TGCAGCGTCGCGGGATTCTATGGCTACACCTTC. It is translated as CSVAGFYGYTF.

The rearrangement links TRBV5-6 to TRBJ1-4, with 10 bases identical to TRBD1. Unmatched junction bases numbered 8, after V lost 4 bases and J lost 8 bases. The CDR3 covers 15 residues. CDR1 is SGHDT and CDR2 is YYEEEE in the germline V gene. The CDR3 reads CASSRPGTGVEKLFF. CDR3 in DNA: TGTGCCAGCAGCCGCCCCGGGACAGGGGTGGAAAAACTGTTTTTT.